This T cell receptor (beta chain) was identified in a study of T cells after yellow fever vaccination. V gave up 2 bases and J gave up 8 bases, with 13 bases separating them. This CDR3 is built from 14 residues. Germline CDR1 is ENHRY and CDR2 is SYGVKD. Note on this clonotype: The antigen is undetermined.

Study-level results: Highly abundant clonotypes carried over from the bulk population could end up in FACS-sorted repertoires as contaminants. Though it reached lower strength, the secondary response hit its peak faster, day 5 versus 15. A large majority of primary-vaccination clones showed up again after the booster (roughly 96% CD4, around 88% CD8).

5'RACE template switching added a universal primer site and UMIs to TCR cDNA. TCRdb reprocessed the 5' RACE reads via MiXCR and lists one record per CDR3 protein. The repertoire holds 450,000 to 650,000 distinct CDR3 sequences, with less than 15% as singletons. The chain links TRBV10-3 to TRBJ2-4, with D maybe TRBD1 (6 bases). This specimen consisted of PBMCs, obtained on the day of the yellow fever booster vaccination. This TCR derives from a man aged 25 to 40 who received the YFV17D yellow fever vaccine. The CDR3 sequence: CAISEGQWPDIQYF. CDR3 in DNA: TGTGCCATCAGTGAGGGACAGTGGCCGGACATTCAGTACTTC.